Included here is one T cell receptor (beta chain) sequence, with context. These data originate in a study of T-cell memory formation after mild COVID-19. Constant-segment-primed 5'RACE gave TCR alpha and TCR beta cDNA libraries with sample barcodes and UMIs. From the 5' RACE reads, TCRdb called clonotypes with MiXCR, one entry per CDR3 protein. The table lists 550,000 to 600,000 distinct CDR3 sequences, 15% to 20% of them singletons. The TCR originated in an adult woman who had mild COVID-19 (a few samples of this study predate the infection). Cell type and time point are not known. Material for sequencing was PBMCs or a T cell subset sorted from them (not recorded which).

DNA of the CDR3: TGTGCCAGCAGTTTCCTCCCGGAGGGACGGCAACCCACCGGCTACAATGAGCAGTTCTTC. It specifies CASSFLPEGRQPTGYNEQFF. The chain employs TRBV28 and TRBJ2-1, with D perhaps TRBD2 (6 bases). The CDR3 contains 20 residues. Trimming removed 3 bases at V and 3 bases at J, with 27 bases between. Germline V gene data show CDR1 as MDHEN and CDR2 as SYDVKM.